These 28 T cell receptor beta chains were all obtained from the same sample, sequenced in a study of human T cells and chemical hapten exposure. TCRdb independently ran MiXCR on the RACE reads; one entry per CDR3 protein. The sample carries some 82,000 distinct CDR3 sequences, around 11% recorded once. Time point meaning: patch test 1, 2 weeks after DPC sensitization. Treatment noted: therapeutic diphenylcyclopropenone sensitization with weekly scalp DPC. The sequencing used whole blood, collected in connection with sensitization to the hapten diphenylcyclopropenone (DPC). Receptors originate from a woman in her fifties or sixties with alopecia areata. Some clones in this sample may be carry-over from other donors' samples.

The J gene is TRBJ2-3, the V gene TRBV18, with D uncertain. The CDR3 is 12 residues long. Deletions cut 0 bases from V and 11 bases from J, with 9 bases between. Germline-derived CDR1 and CDR2 are KGHSH and LQKENI. CDR3 sequence reads: CASSPPGWMQYF. The CDR3 DNA sequence: TGTGCCAGCTCACCACCCGGATGGATGCAGTATTTT.

This clonotype was observed many times. The chain combines TRBV5-1 with TRBJ1-1; possible D gene TRBD1, 6 bases. The V gene's germline CDR1 is SGHRS and CDR2 YFSETQ. The CDR3 has 16 residues. V lost 5 bases and J lost 2, with 19 bases in between. The DNA of the CDR3 is TGCGCCAGCAGGCGAAATCCGGGACACTCTAACACTGAAGCTTTCTTT. It yields the protein CASRRNPGHSNTEAFF. The full variable domain, in which reference TRBV5-1 and TRBJ1-1 provide the parts outside the CDR3, is KAGVTQTPRYLIKTRGQQVTLSCSPISGHRSVSWYQQTPGQGLQFLFEYFSETQRNKGNFPGRFSGRQFSNSRSEMNVSTLELGDSALYLCASRRNPGHSNTEAFFGQGTRLTVV.

This clonotype was found many times. The chain has TRBV7-2 and TRBJ2-1, with TRBD2 identical over 11 bases. After removal of 1 base from V and 6 bases from J, the junction contained 5 bases not matched to a gene. The CDR3 spans 16 residues. Germline CDR1 reads SGHTA; CDR2 reads FQGNSA. CDR3 coding DNA: TGTGCCAGCAGCTTAGGAGGTAGCGGGGGGGCCAATGAGCAGTTCTTC. Translated, it gives CASSLGGSGGANEQFF.

This clonotype was seen ten or more times. The genes are TRBV4-3 and TRBJ2-5, with 11 bases that match TRBD2. J lost 2 bases, V lost 2 bases, and 4 bases had no gene match. The germline V gene has CDR1 LGHNA and CDR2 YSLEER. CDR3 size: 16 residues. The CDR3 sequence: CASSQSASGGQETQYF. For the CDR3, the DNA is TGCGCCAGCAGCCAATCGGCTAGCGGGGGGCAAGAGACCCAGTACTTC.

This clonotype showed up just a few times. The chain has TRBV20-1 and TRBJ2-7; TRBD1 is a possible D gene (6 bases). The CDR3 has 13 residues. V was pared by 5 bases and J by 5 bases, with 16 bases between. Germline CDR1 and CDR2: DFQATT and SNEGSKA (reference sequence). The CDR3 sequence is CSAPGTLRDEQYF. The CDR3 DNA sequence: TGCAGTGCTCCCGGGACACTGAGGGACGAGCAGTACTTC.

The chain recombines TRBV20-1 with TRBJ2-1; 8 bases fit TRBD1. V was pared by 3 bases and J by 2 bases, with 9 bases of the junction left unmatched. The CDR3 is 16 amino acids. Germline CDR1 DFQATT, CDR2 SNEGSKA (reference sequence). The CDR3 bases are TGCAGTGCTAGGGGCAGGGGGCTTGCCACCTACAATGAGCAGTTCTTC. Its translation: CSARGRGLATYNEQFF.

In this sample, this clonotype turned up a few times. The chain joins TRBV6-1 to TRBJ2-7; 9 bases agree with TRBD1. There are 14 residues in the CDR3. After removal of 6 bases from V and 3 bases from J, the junction contained 6 bases not matched to a gene. The germline CDR1 and CDR2 sequences are MNHNS and SASEGT. The CDR3, as DNA: TGTGCCAGCAGGGGGACAGGGAGGGTCTACGAGCAGTACTTC. Its translation is CASRGTGRVYEQYF.

Written as DNA, the CDR3 is TGTGCCAGCAGCATTAGCGGGGGGGCCTTGAATGAGCAGTTCTTC. Translated: CASSISGGALNEQFF. The chain uses TRBV9 and TRBJ2-1, with TRBD2 matching over 11 bases. CDR3 size: 15 residues. Germline loops: CDR1 SGDLS, CDR2 YYNGEE. V lost 4 bases to trimming and J lost 7 bases; unmatched junction nucleotides: 7.

The sample holds many counts of this clonotype. The chain has TRBV5-1 and TRBJ2-2, with 12 bases identical to TRBD2. V shed 4 bases and J 0 bases; nucleotides not matched to a gene: 4. CDR1 is SGHRS and CDR2 is YFSETQ in the germline V gene. The CDR3 totals 17 residues. In DNA form, the CDR3 reads TGCGCCAGCAGCCGCAGGACTAGCGGGGCGAACACCGGGGAGCTGTTTTTT. Translated: CASSRRTSGANTGELFF.

V usage is TRBV5-4 and J usage is TRBJ2-5, with D hard to call. Germline V gene sequence: CDR1 SGHNT, CDR2 YYREEE (reference sequence). The CDR3 contains 15 residues. V lost 4 bases and J 4 bases, leaving 17 bases between the germline ends. CDR3: CASSLRAQPGETQYF. CDR3 bases: TGTGCCAGCAGCCTCCGAGCCCAACCCGGAGAGACCCAGTACTTC.

At least ten counts were recorded for this clonotype. J is TRBJ2-2 and V is TRBV20-1, with D perhaps being TRBD1 or TRBD2 (5 bases each). V lost 3 bases and J 6 bases, leaving 11 bases between the germline ends. Germline assignment: CDR1 DFQATT and CDR2 SNEGSKA (reference sequence). This CDR3 has 13 amino acids. This chain's CDR3 is CSASPGDAGELFF. Here the CDR3 DNA reads TGCAGTGCTAGTCCCGGGGACGCCGGGGAGCTGTTTTTT.

The sample holds many counts of this clonotype. The V gene is TRBV29-1, the J gene TRBJ1-2; 8 nucleotides align to TRBD1. Germline CDR1 and CDR2: SQVTM and ANQGSEA. Unmatched junction bases numbered 8, after V lost 5 bases and J lost 3 bases. The CDR3 consists of 14 residues. CDR3 region: CSVPKTGADYGYTF. The CDR3 DNA sequence: TGCAGCGTTCCCAAGACAGGGGCTGACTATGGCTACACCTTC.

This clonotype has more than one count but fewer than ten. J is TRBJ1-1 and V is TRBV5-1, with a tentative D call TRBD1 (6 bases). V was shortened by 5 bases and J by 2 bases, with 13 bases between the two germline ends. CDR3 length equals 14 residues. The germline V gene encodes CDR1 SGHRS and CDR2 YFSETQ. CDR3 nucleotides: TGCGCCAGCAGTCTCCAGACAGGCAACACTGAAGCTTTCTTT. It is translated as CASSLQTGNTEAFF.

This clonotype was observed many times. This chain connects TRBV15 to TRBJ2-1; 9 positions match TRBD2. Germline V gene lookup returns CDR1 LNHNV and CDR2 YYDKDF (reference sequence). Trimming took 0 bases from V and 1 from J; bases not matched to a gene: 4. The CDR3 contains 17 residues. The CDR3 sequence is CATSRDTLAGSYNEQFF. The DNA for the CDR3 is TGTGCCACCAGCAGAGACACCCTAGCGGGATCCTACAATGAGCAGTTCTTC.

This clonotype was seen more than once but under ten times. The chain combines TRBV7-2 with TRBJ2-2; a weak D match, TRBD2 (6 bases). V dropped 7 bases and J dropped 1 base, with 16 bases sitting between them. This CDR3 has 16 residues. The V gene's germline CDR1 is SGHTA and CDR2 FQGNSA. The CDR3 nucleotides are TGTGCCAGCACCCATGGGCGAGCGGGGAACACCGGGGAGCTGTTTTTT. This translates into CASTHGRAGNTGELFF.

This clonotype was recorded many times. Compared with germline, one end of the junction differs, possibly owing to a read error. This sequence joins TRBV6-1 and TRBJ2-7, with D possibly matching TRBD1 (5 bases). The germline CDR1 and CDR2 sequences are MNHNS and SASEGT. The length of the CDR3 is 11 residues. The CDR3 loop reads CASSEALDRGF. CDR3 sequence (DNA): TGTGCCAGCAGTGAAGCGCTTGACAGAGGCTTC.

There are many counts of this clonotype. The chain recombines TRBV6-6 with TRBJ1-4; D possibly corresponds to TRBD1 (6 bases). From germline, CDR1 is MNHNY and CDR2 SVGAGI (reference sequence). V was shortened by 6 bases and J by 6 bases, with 26 bases between the two germline ends. The CDR3 sequence is 18 residues long. The CDR3 spells CASSLTGSYLGGDEKLFF. The CDR3 DNA sequence: TGTGCCAGCAGCCTTACAGGGAGCTATTTGGGAGGGGATGAAAAACTGTTTTTT.

This clonotype was counted ten times or more. The chain is built from TRBV7-9 and TRBJ2-1; 10 bases are shared with TRBD2. The length of the CDR3 is 16 residues. Germline trimming cut 5 bases from V and 4 bases from J; bases unmatched to any gene: 8. In germline, CDR1 is SEHNR, CDR2 FQNEAQ (reference sequence). Here the CDR3 reads CASSPRTSGDYNEQFF. CDR3 DNA sequence: TGTGCCAGCAGCCCGCGGACTAGCGGAGATTACAATGAGCAGTTCTTC.

This clonotype was counted many times. The chain combines TRBV7-6 with TRBJ2-1; TRBD2 aligns across 9 bases. Per germline, CDR1 SGHVS and CDR2 FNYEAQ. The CDR3 consists of 16 residues. The J segment lost 4 bases and the V segment lost 5 bases, leaving 9 bases of the junction unmatched. CDR3 amino acids: CASSPQGLASYNEQFF. CDR3 in DNA: TGTGCCAGCAGCCCACAGGGACTAGCTTCTTACAATGAGCAGTTCTTC.

Ten or more counts support this clonotype. The chain has TRBV29-1 and TRBJ2-1; D gene unclear. The CDR3 consists of 14 residues. The V end was cut by 4 bases, the J end by 4 bases, with 14 bases between. Per germline, CDR1 SQVTM and CDR2 ANQGSEA. The CDR3: CSVVSQLDYNEQFF. CDR3 coding DNA: TGCAGCGTTGTAAGTCAGCTAGATTACAATGAGCAGTTCTTC.

This clonotype appeared many times. The chain is built from TRBV7-9 and TRBJ2-3; D is ambiguous. Germline V CDR1 and CDR2: SEHNR, FQNEAQ (reference sequence). Trimming pared 4 bases from V and 9 bases from J, leaving 14 bases between. CDR3 length equals 13 residues. The CDR3 DNA reads TGTGCCAGCAGCTGGCAGGTTGACTCCACGCAGTATTTT. Translation: CASSWQVDSTQYF.

V gene TRBV11-2 combines with J gene TRBJ2-6; D remains ambiguous. The CDR3 is 17 amino acids. V lost 5 bases to trimming and J lost 0 bases, with 14 bases between them. CDR1 is SGHAT and CDR2 is FQNNGV in the germline V gene. For the CDR3, the DNA is TGTGCCAGCAGCCCCGGACGCCTCAGCTCTGGGGCCAACGTCCTGACTTTC. It translates to CASSPGRLSSGANVLTF. Combining the CDR3 with reference TRBV11-2 and TRBJ2-6 gives the whole variable domain EAGVAQSPRYKIIEKRQSVAFWCNPISGHATLYWYQQILGQGPKLLIQFQNNGVVDDSQLPKDRFSAERLKGVDSTLKIQPAKLEDSAVYLCASSPGRLSSGANVLTFGAGSRLTVL.

V and J are TRBV7-9 and TRBJ1-2; D ambiguous. Germline V gives CDR1 SEHNR, CDR2 FQNEAQ (reference sequence). V dropped 1 base and J dropped 3 bases, with 6 bases sitting between them. The CDR3 has 13 amino acids. CDR3 loop: CASSLGPDYGYTF. The CDR3 coding sequence is TGTGCCAGCAGCTTAGGCCCGGACTATGGCTACACCTTC.

Within the sample, this clonotype is medium-sized (0.01 to 0.1%). V and J are TRBV6-4 and TRBJ2-1; 9 bases map to TRBD2. This CDR3 spans 16 amino acids. V was pared by 0 bases and J by 6 bases, with 6 bases of the junction left unmatched. Germline lookup yields CDR1 MRHNA and CDR2 SNTAGT. The CDR3 coding sequence is TGTGCCAGCAGTGACTCGGTTGGCGGGGGGGCCAATGAGCAGTTCTTC. Its protein is CASSDSVGGGANEQFF.

Worth noting for this clonotype: The CDR3 does not close with the conserved phenylalanine or tryptophan, likely indicating a read error. The chain uses TRBV11-2 and TRBJ2-2, with 10 bases that match TRBD2. The trim removed 1 base at V and 7 bases at J, leaving 18 bases unmatched. The CDR3 extends over 20 amino acids. Germline values: CDR1 SGHAT, CDR2 FQNNGV. The CDR3 sequence is CASSLAGTDRAGGPNGELFS. The CDR3 nucleotides read TGTGCCAGCAGCTTAGCCGGGACGGACAGAGCGGGAGGGCCAAACGGGGAGCTGTTTTCT.

V and J are TRBV3-2 and TRBJ2-5. TRBV3-2 is an annotated pseudogene. This CDR3 is 17 amino acids long. CDR3 residues: CASSQASGPSRRETQYF. CDR3 DNA sequence: TGTGCCAGCAGCCAAGCGTCGGGTCCTTCAAGGCGAGAGACCCAGTACTTC.

The gene calls are TRBV7-2 and TRBJ2-3; D perhaps matches TRBD1 (5 bases). The CDR3 length is 16 residues. Trimming took off 5 bases at V and 3 bases at J, with 18 bases between the two ends. The germline V gene has CDR1 SGHTA and CDR2 FQGNSA. DNA for the CDR3: TGTGCCAGCAGCCCAAATTTCCAGGGTGGAACAGATACGCAGTATTTT. Encoded protein: CASSPNFQGGTDTQYF. The full variable domain, in which reference TRBV7-2 and TRBJ2-3 provide the parts outside the CDR3, is GAGVSQSPSNKVTEKGKDVELRCDPISGHTALYWYRQSLGQGLEFLIYFQGNSAPDKSGLPSDRFSAERTGGSVSTLTIQRTQQEDSAVYLCASSPNFQGGTDTQYFGPGTRLTVL.

In its sample, this clonotype was seen many times. At one of its ends the junction is not consistent with the germline gene, which may arise from a read error. The chain links TRBV7-7 to TRBJ2-2; weak D call: TRBD1 (6 bases). CDR3 size: 14 residues. The germline V gene has CDR1 SSHAT and CDR2 FNYEAQ (reference sequence). CDR3 nucleotides: TGTGCTAGCAGCTTGCAACAGGGATTCGGGGAGCTGTTTTTT. Translating it yields CASSLQQGFGELFF.